The 17 T cell receptor beta chains listed next were all sequenced from one sample in a study of CD8 T cells in Susac syndrome. Random hexamers were used to reverse transcribe an amount of about 0.45 to 1 ug RNA. TCRdb re-derived calls from the immunoSEQ multiplex PCR reads in MiXCR, one entry per CDR3 protein. The sample lists about 300,000 distinct CDR3 sequences; 75% to 85% were seen once. Input material: CD8+ T cells from PBMCs. These receptors came from a human donor with multiple sclerosis.

This clonotype was found once. This chain connects TRBV6-5 to TRBJ2-7; weak D call: TRBD2 (6 bases). V lost 7 bases, J lost 3 bases, and 22 bases lay in between. The CDR3 sequence is 16 residues long. CDR1 and CDR2 from the germline V gene are MNHEY and SVGAGI. The CDR3 DNA reads as TGTGCCAGCACTTCCTCCCCCCAGGGCGGGAACTACGAGCAGTACTTC. Protein sequence: CASTSSPQGGNYEQYF.

V is TRBV5-6 and J is TRBJ2-2; D not certain. Germline V CDR1 and CDR2: SGHDT, YYEEEE. The CDR3 has 14 amino acids. V was clipped by 7 bases and J by 1 base, with 11 bases between them. The CDR3 loop reads CASLGPMNTGELFF. The DNA of the CDR3 is TGTGCCAGCTTGGGCCCTATGAACACCGGGGAGCTGTTTTTT. Together with reference TRBV5-6 and TRBJ2-2, the CDR3 gives the full variable domain: DAGVTQSPTHLIKTRGQQVTLRCSPKSGHDTVSWYQQALGQGPQFIFQYYEEEERQRGNFPDRFSGHQFPNYSSELNVNALLLGDSALYLCASLGPMNTGELFFGEGSRLTVL.

This chain uses TRBV7-6 with TRBJ1-6, with 7 nucleotides matching TRBD1. Trimming at V came to 4 bases and at J to 3 bases, leaving 6 bases not matched to a gene. Germline V CDR1 and CDR2: SGHVS, FNYEAQ. The CDR3 is 16 amino acids. CDR3 loop: CASSSGGPHYNSPLHF. The CDR3 nucleotides are TGTGCCAGCAGCTCAGGGGGTCCCCACTATAATTCACCCCTCCACTTT.

This chain links TRBV28 with TRBJ2-7; unclear D gene. This CDR3 region has 13 residues. Trimming removed 7 bases from V and 5 bases from J, with 15 bases in between. The germline V gene has CDR1 MDHEN and CDR2 SYDVKM. The CDR3 here is CASTLGKGDEQYF. CDR3 coding DNA: TGTGCCAGCACCCTGGGGAAGGGCGACGAGCAGTACTTC. The variable domain in full, with the rest retrieved from reference TRBV28 and TRBJ2-7, is DVKVTQSSRYLVKRTGEKVFLECVQDMDHENMFWYRQDPGLGLRLIYFSYDVKMKEKGDIPEGYSVSREKKERFSLILESASTNQTSMYLCASTLGKGDEQYFGPGTRLTVT.

This chain links TRBV4-3 with TRBJ2-1; D gene unclear. V gave up 0 bases and J gave up 1 base, with 7 bases separating them. Germline values: CDR1 LGHNA, CDR2 YSLEER. This CDR3 has 15 amino acids. The CDR3 loop is CASSQELVSYNEQFF. CDR3 DNA sequence: TGCGCCAGCAGCCAAGAGTTGGTTTCCTACAATGAGCAGTTCTTC.

The chain recombines TRBV12-5 with TRBJ2-1; 12 nucleotides agree with TRBD2. The germline gives CDR1 LGHNT, CDR2 FRNRAP. The J segment lost 8 bases and the V segment lost 3 bases, leaving 5 bases of the junction unmatched. This CDR3 is 15 amino acids long. The CDR3 loop is CASGFGRTSGDEQFF. In nucleotides, the CDR3 is TGTGCTAGTGGTTTTGGACGGACTAGCGGGGATGAGCAGTTCTTC. Filled out from reference TRBV12-5 and TRBJ2-1, the complete variable domain reads DARVTQTPRHKVTEMGQEVTMRCQPILGHNTVFWYRQTMMQGLELLAYFRNRAPLDDSGMPKDRFSAEMPDATLATLKIQPSEPRDSAVYFCASGFGRTSGDEQFFGPGTRLTVL.

The CDR3 DNA reads TGTGCCAGCACCGATCTAGCGGGAGGGGACAATGAGCAGTTCTTC. As protein: CASTDLAGGDNEQFF. The rearrangement uses TRBV25-1 and TRBJ2-1; TRBD2 aligns across 12 bases. J lost 5 bases, V lost 7 bases, and 6 bases had no gene match. The CDR3 is made up of 15 amino acids. Germline CDR1 is MGHDK and CDR2 is SYGVNS. Filled out from reference TRBV25-1 and TRBJ2-1, the complete variable domain reads EADIYQTPRYLVIGTGKKITLECSQTMGHDKMYWYQQDPGMELHLIHYSYGVNSTEKGDLSSESTVSRIRTEHFPLTLESARPSHTSQYLCASTDLAGGDNEQFFGPGTRLTVL.

V gene TRBV3-1 combines with J gene TRBJ1-2; D may be TRBD1 (5 bases). The CDR3 sequence is 17 residues long. Germline CDR1 reads LGHDT; CDR2 reads YNNKEL (reference sequence). Trimming removed 0 bases from V and 7 bases from J, with 21 bases in between. The CDR3 loop is CASSQDLRYGDEFGYTF. As DNA, the CDR3 is TGTGCCAGCAGCCAAGATTTGCGGTACGGGGACGAGTTTGGCTACACCTTC.

The chain has TRBV5-4 and TRBJ2-1; D might be TRBD1 or TRBD2, each matching 6 bases. Germline V gene data show CDR1 as SGHNT and CDR2 as YYREEE (reference sequence). V was clipped by 0 bases and J by 3 bases, with 10 bases between them. CDR3 length equals 15 residues. DNA of the CDR3: TGTGCCAGCAGCTTGGGGGGGGCCATCTACAATGAGCAGTTCTTC. Encoded protein: CASSLGGAIYNEQFF.

The chain is built from TRBV7-2 and TRBJ2-7; TRBD2 matches at 8 bases. J was trimmed by 10 bases and V by 2 bases; bases with no gene match: 4. The CDR3 totals 12 residues. Germline lookup yields CDR1 SGHTA and CDR2 FQGNSA. CDR3 residues: CASSLRLAKQYF. The CDR3 region has the DNA TGTGCCAGCAGCTTACGACTAGCGAAACAGTACTTC.

The chain couples TRBV28 to TRBJ1-1, with a tentative D call TRBD1 (5 bases). Between the trimmed V and J ends, which lost 8 bases and 11 bases, there was a span of 39 bases. Germline V gene lookup returns CDR1 MDHEN and CDR2 SYDVKM. This CDR3 spans 19 amino acids. The CDR3 region is CASHGLGVYYKQDVLWAFF. The CDR3 DNA sequence: TGTGCCAGCCACGGTTTAGGGGTTTATTATAAACAAGACGTACTTTGGGCTTTCTTT.

This chain links TRBV27 with TRBJ2-7; weak D call: TRBD2 (6 bases). This CDR3 is built from 13 residues. V was trimmed by 5 bases and J by 0 bases, leaving 8 bases between them. Germline CDR1 is MNHEY and CDR2 is SMNVEV (reference sequence). CDR3 protein: CASSLAFSYEQYF. The CDR3, as DNA: TGTGCCAGCAGTCTAGCGTTCTCCTACGAGCAGTACTTC.

The rearrangement uses TRBV4-3 and TRBJ2-1; TRBD2 agrees at 10 bases. Germline V gives CDR1 LGHNA, CDR2 YSLEER. The CDR3 is 14 amino acids. The V and J ends lost 5 bases and 6 bases, in that order; junction bases with no gene match: 4. In DNA form, the CDR3 reads TGCGCCAGCAGCAGGGGACTAGCGTTCAATGAGCAGTTCTTC. It codes for CASSRGLAFNEQFF.

V is TRBV14 and J is TRBJ2-7; tentatively, D is TRBD1 (5 bases). The CDR3 covers 13 residues. The germline V gene encodes CDR1 SGHDN and CDR2 FVKESK. The V end lost 1 base, the J end lost 5 bases, and 9 bases lay between the germline ends. Here the CDR3 reads CASSQGGWDEQYF. The CDR3 nucleotides read TGTGCCAGCAGCCAAGGGGGCTGGGACGAGCAGTACTTC.

J is TRBJ2-1 and V is TRBV19; the match to TRBD2 covers 13 bases. J lost 9 bases, V lost 5 bases, and 7 bases had no gene match. The CDR3 is made up of 15 amino acids. Germline V gene sequence: CDR1 LNHDA, CDR2 SQIVND (reference sequence). CDR3 sequence reads: CASSPGTSGTVEQFF. The CDR3 DNA is TGTGCCAGTAGTCCCGGGACTAGCGGGACTGTTGAGCAGTTCTTC.

V is TRBV28 and J is TRBJ2-2, with 8 bases lining up with TRBD1. Germline V gene data show CDR1 as MDHEN and CDR2 as SYDVKM. CDR3 length: 14 amino acids. J lost 3 bases, V lost 11 bases, and 8 bases had no gene match. Here the CDR3 reads CAGRPGGDTGELFF. The CDR3 coding sequence is TGTGCCGGCCGACCAGGGGGCGACACCGGGGAGCTGTTTTTT.

This chain joins TRBV25-1 and TRBJ1-2; maybe TRBD1 (5 bases). V lost 1 base and J lost 1, with 7 bases in between. This CDR3 is 14 amino acids long. CDR1 is MGHDK, CDR2 SYGVNS, per germline. CDR3 nucleotides: TGTGCCAGCAGTGAATGGGGCAGTAACTATGGCTACACCTTC. It is translated as CASSEWGSNYGYTF.